These 17 T cell receptor beta chains were sequenced from one sample in a study of PD-1 blockade in classical Hodgkin lymphoma (dated by TCRdb to the early 2020s). Explained via the paper, the time point label denotes: cycle 1 day 1 (C1D1), immediately before nivolumab initiation. Relapse after autologous stem cell transplantation had occurred in all trial patients, and cohorts A, B and C were distinguished by prior brentuximab vedotin exposure. The receptor library was made with the immunoSEQ multiplex PCR assay. TCRdb mirrors the immuneACCESS table, restricted to in-frame sequences. Some clones are absent from its copies; in checked studies, under half trace to an unresolved V gene, and the reason for the others is unknown. The sample includes almost 100,000 clones, with roughly 92% observed a single time. The top ten clones comprise roughly 2.8% of the sample. Sample: peripheral blood mononuclear cells (PBMCs), taken at baseline. The origin of the receptors is a human donor with classical Hodgkin lymphoma.

The V gene is TRBV29-1, the J gene TRBJ2-3; 9 bases are shared with TRBD2. Germline V gene sequence: CDR1 SQVTM, CDR2 ANQGSEA. The CDR3 sequence is 16 residues long. V shed 4 bases, J shed 2 bases, and the junction held 10 bases outside the gene matches. The CDR3 DNA sequence: TGCAGCGTTGTGGGCGGGAGGGCCACTGTCACAGATACGCAGTATTTT. As protein: CSVVGGRATVTDTQYF.

The chain couples TRBV12-5 to TRBJ2-1; 9 nucleotides agree with TRBD2. Germline V gene sequence: CDR1 LGHNT, CDR2 FRNRAP. This CDR3 has 15 amino acids. The ends lost 4 bases at V and 0 bases at J; junction bases unmatched: 1. The chain's CDR3 is CASGSGLASYNEQFF. The CDR3 DNA is TGTGCTAGTGGTTCGGGACTAGCCTCCTACAATGAGCAGTTCTTC.

The rearrangement uses TRBV18 and TRBJ2-5; D gene unclear. This CDR3 spans 12 amino acids. Deletions cut 2 bases from V and 7 bases from J, with 8 bases between. CDR1 and CDR2 (germline): KGHSH, LQKENI. Here the CDR3 DNA reads TGTGCCAGCTCACCAGATTTGGGGACCCAGTACTTC. Its translation is CASSPDLGTQYF.

The chain is built from TRBV7-6 and TRBJ2-1; 8 nucleotides line up with TRBD1. The junction had 2 bases not matched to a gene; V was cut back by 1 base and J by 9 bases. Germline assignment: CDR1 SGHVS and CDR2 FNYEAQ. The CDR3 sequence is 13 residues long. CDR3 loop: CASSLGTGGEQFF. The CDR3 DNA reads TGTGCCAGCAGCTTAGGAACAGGGGGTGAGCAGTTCTTC.

The rearrangement joins TRBV6-5 to TRBJ1-5; TRBD1 matches at 7 bases. This CDR3 region has 14 residues. The germline CDR1 and CDR2 sequences are MNHEY and SVGAGI. The V gene end was trimmed by 0 bases and the J gene end by 6 bases; junction bases not matched to a gene: 2. The CDR3, as DNA: TGTGCCAGCAGTTACTCACAGGGGAGTCAGCCCCAGCATTTT. It is translated as CASSYSQGSQPQHF.

This chain uses TRBV7-2 with TRBJ2-7; 10 nucleotides agree with TRBD1. This CDR3 spans 12 amino acids. Germline CDR1 SGHTA, CDR2 FQGNSA. With 5 bases clipped from V and 12 bases from J, the junction kept 7 bases outside the gene matches. Written as DNA, the CDR3 is TGTGCCAGCAGCGACGGGACAGGGGATAGGTACTTC. It is translated as CASSDGTGDRYF.

The chain recombines TRBV5-6 with TRBJ1-1; the D gene is possibly TRBD1 (6 bases). V lost 4 bases and J lost 4, with 8 bases in between. In germline, CDR1 is SGHDT, CDR2 YYEEEE. This CDR3 spans 12 amino acids. CDR3 DNA sequence: TGTGCCAGCAGCAACAGGGTCACTGAAGCTTTCTTT. As protein: CASSNRVTEAFF.

A few counts support this clone. The CDR3 DNA follows: TGTGCCGTTCTAGGGACAGGGGCATTCTACAATGAGCAGTTCTTC. As protein: CAVLGTGAFYNEQFF. The chain links TRBV2 to TRBJ2-1; the match to TRBD1 covers 10 bases. The CDR3 totals 15 residues. Germline assignment: CDR1 SNHLY and CDR2 FYNNEI. Unmatched junction bases numbered 10, after V lost 11 bases and J lost 3 bases. Full variable domain (rest looked up from reference TRBV2 and TRBJ2-1): EPEVTQTPSHQVTQMGQEVILRCVPISNHLYFYWYRQILGQKVEFLVSFYNNEISEKSEIFDDQFSVERPDGSNFTLKIRSTKLEDSAMYFCAVLGTGAFYNEQFFGPGTRLTVL.

The CDR3 loop is CASKRGSSYNEQFF. The CDR3 DNA sequence: TGTGCCAGCAAGCGGGGTAGCTCCTACAATGAGCAGTTCTTC. The rearrangement joins TRBV27 to TRBJ2-1, with 7 bases aligning to TRBD2. With 7 bases clipped from V and 0 bases from J, the junction kept 3 bases outside the gene matches. The CDR3 loop spans 14 amino acids. Germline CDR1 MNHEY, CDR2 SMNVEV (reference sequence).

The chain couples TRBV30 to TRBJ2-6, with 9 bases aligning to TRBD1. CDR3 length equals 15 residues. Germline CDR1 is GTSNPN and CDR2 is SVGIG (reference sequence). The V and J ends lost 2 bases and 2 bases, in that order; junction bases with no gene match: 1. CDR3 in amino acids: CAWSTGGAGANVLTF. The CDR3 DNA reads TGTGCCTGGAGTACAGGGGGCGCTGGGGCCAACGTCCTGACTTTC.

In DNA, the CDR3 is TGTGCCAGCAGCGGGACCCCTCCGGGACAGGGGGGTGGCTACACCTTC. Its protein product is CASSGTPPGQGGGYTF. V usage is TRBV7-8 and J usage is TRBJ1-2; 11 bases are shared with TRBD1. The CDR3 runs to 16 residues. In germline, CDR1 is SGHVS, CDR2 FQNEAQ. After removal of 5 bases from V and 7 bases from J, the junction contained 12 bases not matched to a gene. Looking up the rest from reference TRBV7-8 and TRBJ1-2 gives the full variable domain: GAGVSQSPRYKVAKRGQDVALRCDPISGHVSLFWYQQALGQGPEFLTYFQNEAQLDKSGLPSDRFFAERPEGSVSTLKIQRTQQEDSAVYLCASSGTPPGQGGGYTFGSGTRLTVV.

V is TRBV6-5 and J is TRBJ2-5; TRBD2 might be the D (6 bases). Germline V CDR1 and CDR2: MNHEY, SVGAGI. The V gene lost 6 bases and the J gene lost 7 bases, with 12 bases spanning the gap. This CDR3 region has 12 residues. In nucleotides, the CDR3 is TGTGCCAGCAGACTGGTCGGGGGGACCCAGTACTTC. Its protein is CASRLVGGTQYF.

This chain links TRBV9 with TRBJ2-5; D remains unclear. V gave up 0 bases and J gave up 1 base, with 13 bases separating them. The CDR3 spans 16 residues. In germline, CDR1 is SGDLS, CDR2 YYNGEE. This CDR3 is CASSVDFSGGQETQYF. In nucleotides, the CDR3 is TGTGCCAGCAGCGTAGACTTTTCGGGCGGCCAAGAGACCCAGTACTTC.

The CDR3 DNA reads TGTGCCAGCAGCAGGGGTACTGAAGCTTTCTTT. This gives the protein CASSRGTEAFF. V and J are TRBV5-6 and TRBJ1-1; weak D call: TRBD1 (5 bases). Per the germline V gene, CDR1 is SGHDT and CDR2 is YYEEEE. Deletions cut 4 bases from V and 5 bases from J, with 6 bases between. The CDR3 is 11 amino acids.

The V call is TRBV6-5, the J call TRBJ2-1; tentatively, D is TRBD2 (5 bases). CDR3 size: 15 residues. V lost 2 bases and J lost 2, with 10 bases in between. Germline V gene lookup returns CDR1 MNHEY and CDR2 SVGAGI. The CDR3 DNA is TGTGCCAGCAGTTACGGCGGAGGCGCCTACAATGAGCAGTTCTTC. Its translation is CASSYGGGAYNEQFF.

The J gene is TRBJ1-2, the V gene TRBV28; 9 bases are shared with TRBD1. This CDR3 spans 15 amino acids. V shed 6 bases and J 11 bases; nucleotides not matched to a gene: 16. The V gene's germline CDR1 is MDHEN and CDR2 SYDVKM. CDR3 sequence (DNA): TGTGCCAGCAGGCCCGAACAGGGGGCCCCGCCCATTTACACCTTC. Protein: CASRPEQGAPPIYTF.

The chain combines TRBV29-1 with TRBJ1-2; D gene ambiguous. In germline, CDR1 is SQVTM, CDR2 ANQGSEA. V was pared by 6 bases and J by 0 bases, with 11 bases between. The CDR3 runs 13 residues. Written as DNA, the CDR3 is TGCAGCGTGGCCCACACTGCTAACTATGGCTACACCTTC. Translating it yields CSVAHTANYGYTF.